This T cell receptor beta chain appears in the sequencing data of a study of beta chain features in type 1 diabetes (dated by TCRdb to the late 2010s). Context from the whole study: Mean age, gender distribution, total cell number and subset yield did not differ between patients and healthy donors. Naive and central memory subsets were obtained from all 30 or so donors, but regulatory and stem cell-like memory subsets were isolated from only 8 patients and roughly eight healthy donors. The study compared TCRB repertoires of sorted circulating CD4+ T cell subsets between recently diagnosed type 1 diabetes patients and matched healthy donors. A total of 85 million to 140 million sorted cells were examined across all samples, and a strong correlation was observed between cell number per subset and RNA yield.

Of note for this clone: Its antigen target is currently unknown. There are no base qualities to consult, and no much larger clone falls within one base.

CDR1 and CDR2 were assigned from the germline V gene (reference sequence) as SEHNR and FQNEAQ. From V the trimming removes 3 bases and from J it removes 4 bases, while the gene matches leave 6 bases of the junction unaccounted for. The CDR3 spans 15 residues, from the cysteine through the phenylalanine. The only DNA kept is the CDR3, 45 bases in frame from the first base. The entire isolated RNA was reverse transcribed using the High Capacity cDNA Reverse Transcription Kit, and thus expressed TCRB transcripts were sequenced. Naive, central memory and regulatory T cell samples underwent deep immunoSEQ sequencing, averaging about 3.3 million total reads per sample. Sorted cells were lysed in RLT buffer, and RNA was extracted using DNase-treated RNeasy Micro or Mini kits according to cell number. Each cell subset was processed separately to prevent cross-contamination, with patient and healthy donor samples processed together. Using the immunoSEQ multiplex PCR, TCRB sequences were amplified from cDNA into 87-bp fragments spanning the CDR3 region. Amplicons were sequenced on the Illumina HiSeq platform. The paper's data handling went like this. Synthetic template baselines were used to correct PCR bias computationally, reads within Hamming distance 2 were collapsed together, and singletons that could not be merged were discarded. By aligning reads against IMGT, V, D and J genes, CDR3 length, and insertions or deletions at six rearrangement sites were assigned. Within each subset, clonotype counts were normalized to the number of sorted cells before true diversity and Gini coefficients were calculated with the tcR R package. The overlap coefficient, calculated on TCRB nucleotide sequences, was used to measure repertoire sharing. Out-of-frame TCRB sequences from naive cells were analyzed as a proxy for the pre-selection repertoire. TCRdb retrieved this table from immuneACCESS and kept in-frame rearrangements only. Not all clones are present; in checked studies, unresolved V genes account for under half, and no reason is known for the remainder. V and J calls and clone size are as listed in that table; D and trimming were resolved from the DNA. The sample yields approximately 170,000 clones; 50% to 70% were counted once. The ten largest clones take up approximately 0.09% of the sample.

A single peripheral blood draw of approximately 110 mL on average was collected from each donor into heparinised tubes. Naive, central memory, regulatory and stem cell-like memory CD4+ T cells were sorted on a BD FACSAria II using a panel including CD45RO, CCR7, CD25, CD127, CD95 and CD27. A purity above 95% was achieved for all sorted populations. PBMCs were separated immediately by Lymphoprep density gradient centrifugation and were stained directly, without being cultured. So that batch effects would be minimized, each experiment stained and sorted samples in pairs, pairing one healthy donor with one patient. Beyond this particular receptor, the publication reports: Because small numbers of individuals were included in the HLA sub-analyses, any influence of HLA type on TCRB rearrangement was left unresolved. Shorter templates might be favored by PCR, yet because patient and control samples were amplified and corrected together, any such skew would affect both groups equally. Patients with type 1 diabetes made fewer insertions and deleted more nucleotides at VDJ recombination sites, implying thymic rearrangement abnormalities. Because cDNA was sequenced instead of genomic DNA, highly expressing activated cells could be over-represented, though the groups showed no difference in activation or CD3 levels. Naive, central memory and regulatory TCRB repertoires appeared more similar among patients than among healthy donors. In all four CD4+ subsets, TCRB CDR3 length was moderately but significantly shorter in type 1 diabetes patients.

The sequence is built from TRBV7-9 and TRBJ2-7; the central 10 bases match TRBD2. The sequence came from a man aged 30 to 39 with type 1 diabetes. The sample was naive CD4+ T cells from blood. The cell subset or site label here, explained by the study, means: true naive CD4+ T cells. The nucleotide sequence reads as follows: TGTGCCAGCAGCTTCGGCCTAGCGGGGGCTTACGAGCAGTACTTC. This gives the protein CASSFGLAGAYEQYF.